These 25 T cell receptor beta chains share one sample of origin, sequenced in a study of blood T cells in healthy people across ages. Alongside a J-beta primer mix, a sample-barcoded 5' primer served in a second PCR lasting 7 to 11 cycles. MiXCR, applied by TCRdb to the 5' RACE reads, yields one record per CDR3 protein. The table shows some 940,000 distinct CDR3 sequences, with about 27% occurring only once. This same sample was also part of a study on T cells of mothers and their children.

The sequencing input was blood. All receptors come from a woman between 35 and 50 years old in good health.

V usage is TRBV7-8 and J usage is TRBJ1-2; tentative D call: TRBD1 (6 bases). CDR1 and CDR2 from the germline V gene are SGHVS and FQNEAQ. This CDR3 spans 14 amino acids. V lost 1 base, J lost 5 bases, and 11 bases lay in between. For the CDR3, the DNA is TGTGCCAGCAGCTTAGGAGGACAGCAGTATGGCTACACCTTC. This sequence encodes CASSLGGQQYGYTF.

This clonotype was counted between two and nine times. The gene calls are TRBV5-8 and TRBJ2-7, with D possibly being TRBD2 (6 bases). CDR1 is SGHTS and CDR2 is YDEGEE in the germline V gene. The length of the CDR3 is 18 residues. Trimming cost V 3 bases and J 0 bases, with 22 bases left between them. The CDR3 DNA is TGTGCCAGCAGCTCGGGGGTAGCGGCTCAACAATTCTCCTACGAGCAGTACTTC. Residues: CASSSGVAAQQFSYEQYF.

The table lists this clonotype with many counts. The chain recombines TRBV24-1 with TRBJ2-7; perhaps TRBD1 as D (6 bases). CDR3 length equals 12 residues. The germline V gene has CDR1 KGHDR and CDR2 SFDVKD. V lost 7 bases to trimming and J lost 1 base, with 7 bases between them. CDR3 in amino acids: CATSRGSYEQYF. Written as DNA, the CDR3 is TGTGCCACCAGCAGGGGATCCTACGAGCAGTACTTC.

This clonotype was observed a few times. The V gene is TRBV4-3, the J gene TRBJ2-5, with 8 bases fitting TRBD2. From germline, CDR1 is LGHNA and CDR2 YSLEER. The CDR3 extends over 16 amino acids. With V trimmed by 2 bases and J by 4 bases, 9 bases remained unmatched. The CDR3 DNA is TGCGCCAGCAGCCAATTGACGGGGGGGCCAGGAGAGACCCAGTACTTC. Encoded protein: CASSQLTGGPGETQYF.

This chain joins TRBV6-5 and TRBJ2-3, with 10 bases identical to TRBD1. CDR3 length: 16 residues. The germline CDR1 and CDR2 sequences are MNHEY and SVGAGI. The J segment lost 4 bases and the V segment lost 0 bases, leaving 4 bases of the junction unmatched. The chain's CDR3 is CASSYSDRGPPDTQYF. The CDR3 DNA follows: TGTGCCAGCAGTTACTCAGACAGGGGGCCCCCAGATACGCAGTATTTT.

Worth noting for this clonotype: A read error may produce the germline difference seen at one junction end. This rearrangement joins TRBV5-4 to TRBJ2-7; possibly TRBD2 for D (5 bases). This CDR3 region has 12 residues. The germline gives CDR1 SGHNT, CDR2 YYREEE (reference sequence). The CDR3 DNA is TGTGCCAGTAGCTTCGGGGAGAACGCGCAGTACTTC. Residues: CASSFGENAQYF.

Turning to this clonotype: This sequence may be a read error, since a much larger clone differs from it by one base. CDR3: CTSSEEVPGTQYF. In nucleotides, the CDR3 is TGCACCAGCAGCGAGGAGGTCCCGGGGACCCAGTACTTC. This chain joins TRBV5-1 and TRBJ2-5, with a tentative D call TRBD2 (5 bases). The CDR3 is 13 amino acids. Germline CDR1 SGHRS, CDR2 YFSETQ. The variable domain in full, with the rest retrieved from reference TRBV5-1 and TRBJ2-5, is KAGVTQTPRYLIKTRGQQVTLSCSPISGHRSVSWYQQTPGQGLQFLFEYFSETQRNKGNFPGRFSGRQFSNSRSEMNVSTLELGDSALYLCTSSEEVPGTQYFGPGTRLLVL.

The chain joins TRBV7-9 to TRBJ2-1; 12 nucleotides match TRBD2. Losses at the gene ends were 5 bases for V and 0 bases for J; bases not matched to a gene: 5. Germline CDR1 and CDR2: SEHNR and FQNEAQ (reference sequence). CDR3 length: 17 residues. CDR3 protein: CASSPRGLAGSYNEQFF. CDR3 in DNA: TGTGCCAGCAGCCCCCGGGGACTAGCGGGCTCCTACAATGAGCAGTTCTTC.

Regarding this clonotype: A junction end diverges from the germline sequence, so it may reflect a read error. The rearrangement uses TRBV11-2 and TRBJ2-6; either TRBD1 or TRBD2 may supply D (5 bases each). The CDR3 totals 16 residues. Germline-derived CDR1 and CDR2 are SGHAT and FQNNGV. CDR3 residues: CASSPQTLSGANVQTF. The CDR3 DNA is TGTGCCAGCAGCCCTCAGACTCTTTCCGGGGCCAACGTCCAGACTTTC.

V and J are TRBV11-2 and TRBJ1-1; D is ambiguous. Trimming took off 2 bases at V and 4 bases at J, with 11 bases between the two ends. Germline V gives CDR1 SGHAT, CDR2 FQNNGV. The CDR3 spans 14 residues. CDR3 DNA: TGTGCCAGCAGCTTATTGCGGGAAGGCACTGAAGCTTTCTTT. This encodes CASSLLREGTEAFF.

V usage is TRBV20-1 and J usage is TRBJ1-1; D unclear. Trimming stripped 3 bases from V and 0 bases from J, with 8 bases between. Germline-derived CDR1 and CDR2 are DFQATT and SNEGSKA (reference sequence). The CDR3 spans 13 residues. CDR3 nucleotides: TGCAGTGCTAGCAGGTTACTGAACACTGAAGCTTTCTTT. It codes for CSASRLLNTEAFF.

This clonotype occurred a few times. The gene calls are TRBV12-3 or TRBV12-4 and TRBJ2-7, with 10 bases fitting TRBD2. This CDR3 has 14 amino acids. V lost 5 bases and J lost 7; bases outside the gene matches: 8. Here the CDR3 reads CASSPWGLALEQYF. In nucleotides, the CDR3 is TGTGCCAGCAGTCCATGGGGACTAGCGTTAGAGCAGTACTTC.

The genes are TRBV5-5 and TRBJ2-1; possibly TRBD1 for D (5 bases). The DNA end is a closer match to TRBJ2-7, so the J assignment may be wrong. Germline V gene sequence: CDR1 SGHKS, CDR2 YYEKEE (reference sequence). CDR3 length equals 15 residues. Here the CDR3 DNA reads TGTGCCAGCAGCTTGGAAGGGGCCTCCTACAATGAGCAGTACTTC. It codes for CASSLEGASYNEQYF.

The rearrangement joins TRBV4-3 to TRBJ1-2, with a possible D match to TRBD1 (5 bases). Germline CDR1 and CDR2: LGHNA and YSLEER. The CDR3 contains 14 residues. The V gene lost 6 bases and the J gene lost 6 bases, with 17 bases spanning the gap. This CDR3 is CASSYMGESHGYTF. For the CDR3, the DNA is TGCGCCAGCAGTTACATGGGGGAATCCCATGGCTACACCTTC.

The genes are TRBV5-6 and TRBJ2-1, with TRBD2 as a possible D gene (6 bases). The CDR3 is made up of 13 amino acids. Trimming took 6 bases from V and 8 from J, leaving 15 bases between them. Germline lookup yields CDR1 SGHDT and CDR2 YYEEEE. The CDR3 region is CASNGEAQDEQFF. In nucleotides, the CDR3 is TGTGCCAGCAACGGGGAGGCTCAGGATGAGCAGTTCTTC.

Points on this clonotype: A clone one base away is much larger, so this may be a read error. This chain joins TRBV28 and TRBJ2-7, with a tentative D call TRBD2 (5 bases). Germline V gene sequence: CDR1 MDHEN, CDR2 SYDVKM. CDR3 size: 16 residues. CDR3 loop: CASSLGRGLSSYGQYF. Written as DNA, the CDR3 is TGTGCCAGCAGTTTAGGGCGCGGGCTAAGCTCCTACGGGCAGTACTTC.

At least ten counts were recorded for this clonotype. The chain links TRBV12-3 or TRBV12-4 to TRBJ1-1; possible D gene TRBD1, 5 bases. This CDR3 comprises 13 residues. V was clipped by 7 bases and J by 2 bases, with 11 bases between them. The chain's CDR3 is CASTDTLNTEAFF. CDR3 bases: TGTGCCAGCACGGACACCCTTAACACTGAAGCTTTCTTT.

The genes are TRBV4-2 and TRBJ2-3; 7 positions agree with TRBD2. The junction had 6 bases not matched to a gene; V was cut back by 0 bases and J by 6 bases. The germline V gene encodes CDR1 LGHNA and CDR2 YNFKEQ. The CDR3 is 15 residues long. The CDR3 region is CASSQDRGGFDTQYF. CDR3 DNA sequence: TGTGCCAGCAGCCAAGATCGGGGAGGGTTTGATACGCAGTATTTT.

The rearrangement joins TRBV10-3 to TRBJ2-3, with 7 bases aligning to TRBD1. The V and J ends lost 11 bases and 4 bases, in that order; junction bases with no gene match: 15. Germline V CDR1 and CDR2: ENHRY, SYGVKD. The CDR3 is 15 residues long. For the CDR3, the DNA is TGTGCCCTAAGGGACAGCAATCAGGCCCCAGATACGCAGTATTTT. It translates to CALRDSNQAPDTQYF.

This clonotype showed up many times. The rearrangement uses TRBV12-3 or TRBV12-4 and TRBJ2-5; D remains ambiguous. The V and J ends lost 6 bases and 5 bases respectively, with 13 bases between them. The CDR3 is 13 amino acids. The CDR3 DNA follows: TGTGCCAGCAGCTGGGGTCAGAGCGAGACCCAGTACTTC. Residues: CASSWGQSETQYF.

This clonotype was recorded a few times. CDR3 sequence: CASTPGGILYGYTF. CDR3 nucleotide sequence: TGTGCCAGCACCCCCGGGGGAATCCTCTATGGCTACACCTTC. The chain carries TRBV28 and TRBJ1-2, with D possibly matching TRBD1 (5 bases). CDR3 size: 14 residues. Looked up from germline, CDR1 is MDHEN and CDR2 is SYDVKM. The V end was cut by 7 bases, the J end by 4 bases, with 16 bases between.

The rearrangement links TRBV20-1 to TRBJ2-5, with D perhaps TRBD1 or TRBD2 (6 bases each). Deletions cut 3 bases from V and 2 bases from J, with 16 bases between. This CDR3 spans 15 amino acids. The germline V gene encodes CDR1 DFQATT and CDR2 SNEGSKA (reference sequence). The CDR3 DNA follows: TGCAGTGCTAGCGCCATAGGAGGGGGACAAGAGACCCAGTACTTC. As protein: CSASAIGGGQETQYF.

The count of this clonotype is one. The chain combines TRBV27 with TRBJ2-2, with TRBD2 matching over 8 bases. The CDR3 spans 14 residues. V was clipped by 6 bases and J by 4 bases; unmatched bases: 4. In germline, CDR1 is MNHEY, CDR2 SMNVEV (reference sequence). CDR3 sequence reads: CASRLAAGTGELFF. CDR3 nucleotides: TGTGCCAGCAGACTAGCGGCCGGCACCGGGGAGCTGTTTTTT.

The V call is TRBV30, the J call TRBJ1-2; 10 bases line up with TRBD1. This CDR3 has 14 amino acids. The V segment lost 2 bases and the J segment 5 bases; nucleotides outside the gene matches: 5. Germline V gene sequence: CDR1 GTSNPN, CDR2 SVGIG (reference sequence). CDR3 residues: CAWSRQGAWYGYTF. In nucleotides, the CDR3 is TGTGCCTGGAGTCGACAGGGGGCTTGGTATGGCTACACCTTC.

The chain is built from TRBV20-1 and TRBJ2-5; the D gene is possibly TRBD1 (6 bases). V dropped 3 bases and J dropped 2 bases, with 13 bases sitting between them. Per germline, CDR1 DFQATT and CDR2 SNEGSKA (reference sequence). The CDR3 is 14 residues long. Written as DNA, the CDR3 is TGCAGTGCTAGGGGGGCACCATTACAAGAGACCCAGTACTTC. Its protein product is CSARGAPLQETQYF.